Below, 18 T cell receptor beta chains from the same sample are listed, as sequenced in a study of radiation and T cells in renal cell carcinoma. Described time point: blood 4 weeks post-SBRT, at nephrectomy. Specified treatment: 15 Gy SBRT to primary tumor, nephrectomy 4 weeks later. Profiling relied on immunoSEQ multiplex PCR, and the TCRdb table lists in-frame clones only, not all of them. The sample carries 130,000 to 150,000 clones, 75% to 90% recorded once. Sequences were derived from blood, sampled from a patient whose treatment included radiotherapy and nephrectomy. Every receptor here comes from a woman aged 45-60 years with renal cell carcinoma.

CDR3 region: CASHPPGTAYEQYF. In DNA form, the CDR3 reads TGTGCCAGCCATCCCCCAGGCACCGCCTACGAGCAGTACTTC. The V gene is TRBV6-6, the J gene TRBJ2-7; D unresolved. Germline CDR1 MNHNY, CDR2 SVGAGI (reference sequence). The CDR3 extends over 14 amino acids. Trimming shortened V by 8 bases and J by 2 bases, and 16 bases separated the two germline ends.

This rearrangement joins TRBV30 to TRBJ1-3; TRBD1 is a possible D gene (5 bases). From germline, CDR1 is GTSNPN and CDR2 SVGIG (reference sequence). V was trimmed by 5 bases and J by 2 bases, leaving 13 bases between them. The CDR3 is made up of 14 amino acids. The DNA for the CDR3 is TGTGCCTGGGCCGACAGCAGGGCTGGAAACACCATATATTTT. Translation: CAWADSRAGNTIYF. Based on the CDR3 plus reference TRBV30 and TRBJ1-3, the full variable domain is SQTIHQWPATLVQPVGSPLSLECTVEGTSNPNLYWYRQAAGRGLQLLFYSVGIGQISSEVPQNLSASRPQDRQFILSSKKLLLSDSGFYLCAWADSRAGNTIYFGEGSWLTVV.

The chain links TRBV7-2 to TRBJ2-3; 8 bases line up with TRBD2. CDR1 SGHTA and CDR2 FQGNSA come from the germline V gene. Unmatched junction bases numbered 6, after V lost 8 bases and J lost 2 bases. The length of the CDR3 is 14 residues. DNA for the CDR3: TGTGCCAGCTCAGCGGGAGCGTTCACAGATACGCAGTATTTT. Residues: CASSAGAFTDTQYF.

The CDR3 reads CSAGQSIHGELFF. The DNA of the CDR3 is TGCAGCGCAGGACAGTCGATTCACGGGGAGCTGTTTTTT. The rearrangement links TRBV29-1 to TRBJ2-2, with D possibly matching TRBD1 (6 bases). Per germline, CDR1 SQVTM and CDR2 ANQGSEA. The ends were cut back, 7 bases at V and 7 bases at J, with 16 bases in the middle. The CDR3 has 13 amino acids.

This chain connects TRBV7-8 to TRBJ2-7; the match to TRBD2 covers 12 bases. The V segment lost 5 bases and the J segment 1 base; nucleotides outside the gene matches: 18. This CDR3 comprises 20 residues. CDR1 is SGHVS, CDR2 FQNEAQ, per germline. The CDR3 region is CASSPSLRASGRGKSYEQYF. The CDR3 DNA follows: TGTGCCAGCAGCCCCTCCCTTAGGGCTAGCGGGAGGGGGAAATCCTACGAGCAGTACTTC. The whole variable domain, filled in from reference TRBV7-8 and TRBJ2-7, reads GAGVSQSPRYKVAKRGQDVALRCDPISGHVSLFWYQQALGQGPEFLTYFQNEAQLDKSGLPSDRFFAERPEGSVSTLKIQRTQQEDSAVYLCASSPSLRASGRGKSYEQYFGPGTRLTVT.

The CDR3 sequence: CASSPLMAGRTEAFF. The CDR3 DNA is TGTGCCAGCAGCCCTCTTATGGCTGGCCGGACTGAAGCTTTCTTT. The gene calls are TRBV7-2 and TRBJ1-1; D is ambiguous. Trimming took off 5 bases at V and 5 bases at J, with 18 bases between the two ends. The CDR3 consists of 15 residues. Germline V CDR1 and CDR2: SGHTA, FQGNSA.

CDR3 DNA: TGTGCCAGCAACCGTCAGAGCTCCTACAATGAGCAGTTCTTC. It specifies CASNRQSSYNEQFF. V and J are TRBV7-9 and TRBJ2-1; D gene unclear. The V and J ends lost 7 bases and 0 bases respectively, with 10 bases between them. There are 14 residues in the CDR3. CDR1 is SEHNR, CDR2 FQNEAQ, per germline (reference sequence).

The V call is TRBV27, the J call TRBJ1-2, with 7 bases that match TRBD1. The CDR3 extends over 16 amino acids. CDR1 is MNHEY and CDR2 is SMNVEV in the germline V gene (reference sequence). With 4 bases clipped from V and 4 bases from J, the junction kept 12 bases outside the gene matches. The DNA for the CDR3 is TGTGCCAGCAGTTACCGCAAAGGGGGCTGGGGCTATGGCTACACCTTC. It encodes CASSYRKGGWGYGYTF.

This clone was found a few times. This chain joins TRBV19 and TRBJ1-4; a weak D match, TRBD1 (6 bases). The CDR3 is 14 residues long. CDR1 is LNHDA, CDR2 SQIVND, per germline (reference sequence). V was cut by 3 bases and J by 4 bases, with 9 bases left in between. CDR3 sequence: CASSIEGVNEKLFF. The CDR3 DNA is TGTGCCAGTAGTATTGAGGGGGTTAATGAAAAACTGTTTTTT.

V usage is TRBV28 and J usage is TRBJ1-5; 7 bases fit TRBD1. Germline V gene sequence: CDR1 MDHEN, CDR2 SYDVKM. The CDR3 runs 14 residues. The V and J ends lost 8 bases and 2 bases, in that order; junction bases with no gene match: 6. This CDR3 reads CASARQGGNQPQHF. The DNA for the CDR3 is TGTGCCAGCGCGAGACAGGGTGGCAATCAGCCCCAGCATTTT.

The CDR3 reads CAWSLGVSGNTIYF. DNA for the CDR3: TGTGCCTGGAGTTTGGGGGTCTCTGGAAACACCATATATTTT. The V and J genes are TRBV30 and TRBJ1-3; D may be TRBD1 (5 bases). The germline CDR1 and CDR2 sequences are GTSNPN and SVGIG (reference sequence). V dropped 2 bases and J dropped 0 bases, with 8 bases sitting between them. The CDR3 spans 14 residues.

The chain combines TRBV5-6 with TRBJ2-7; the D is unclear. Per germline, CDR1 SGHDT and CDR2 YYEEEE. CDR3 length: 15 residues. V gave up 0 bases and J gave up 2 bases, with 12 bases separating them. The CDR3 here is CASSLAGRPTYEQYF. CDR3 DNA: TGTGCCAGCAGCTTGGCCGGTCGGCCAACCTACGAGCAGTACTTC.

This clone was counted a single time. The DNA of the CDR3 is TGTGCCAGCAGGGGACAGTCCTACGAGCAGTACTTC. Amino acids: CASRGQSYEQYF. The chain employs TRBV6-1 and TRBJ2-7; 7 positions match TRBD1. CDR1 is MNHNS and CDR2 is SASEGT in the germline V gene. The V segment lost 6 bases and the J segment 1 base; nucleotides outside the gene matches: 0. The CDR3 has 12 amino acids.

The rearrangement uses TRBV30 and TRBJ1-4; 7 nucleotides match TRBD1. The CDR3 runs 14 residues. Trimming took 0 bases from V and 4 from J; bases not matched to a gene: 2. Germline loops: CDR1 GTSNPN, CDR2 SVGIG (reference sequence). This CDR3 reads CAWSVHRGNEKLFF. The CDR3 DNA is TGTGCCTGGAGTGTACACAGGGGTAATGAAAAACTGTTTTTT.

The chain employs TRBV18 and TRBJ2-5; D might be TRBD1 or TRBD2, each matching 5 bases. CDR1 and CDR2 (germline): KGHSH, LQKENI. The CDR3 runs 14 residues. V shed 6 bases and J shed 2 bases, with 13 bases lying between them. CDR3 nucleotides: TGTGCCAGCTCCCGCCGGGACGGACAAGAGACCCAGTACTTC. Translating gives CASSRRDGQETQYF.

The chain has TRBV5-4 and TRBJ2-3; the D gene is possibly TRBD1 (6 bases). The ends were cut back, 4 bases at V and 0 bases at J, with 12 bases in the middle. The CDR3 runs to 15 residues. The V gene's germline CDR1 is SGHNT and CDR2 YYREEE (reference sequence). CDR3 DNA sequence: TGTGCCAGCAGCCCCGGACAGATTAGCACAGATACGCAGTATTTT. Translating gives CASSPGQISTDTQYF.

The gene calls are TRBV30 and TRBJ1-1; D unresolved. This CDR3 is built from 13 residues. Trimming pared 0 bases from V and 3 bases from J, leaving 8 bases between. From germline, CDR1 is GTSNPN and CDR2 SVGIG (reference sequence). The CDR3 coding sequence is TGTGCCTGGAGTGTACTGGTTCACACTGAAGCTTTCTTT. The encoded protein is CAWSVLVHTEAFF. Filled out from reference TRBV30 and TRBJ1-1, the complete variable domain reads SQTIHQWPATLVQPVGSPLSLECTVEGTSNPNLYWYRQAAGRGLQLLFYSVGIGQISSEVPQNLSASRPQDRQFILSSKKLLLSDSGFYLCAWSVLVHTEAFFGQGTRLTVV.

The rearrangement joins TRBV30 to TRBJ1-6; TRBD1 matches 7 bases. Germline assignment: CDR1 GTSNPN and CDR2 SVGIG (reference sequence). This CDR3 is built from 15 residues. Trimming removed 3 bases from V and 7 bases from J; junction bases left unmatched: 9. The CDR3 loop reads CAWRAIGTVNSPLHF. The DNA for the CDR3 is TGTGCCTGGAGGGCGATCGGGACAGTCAATTCACCCCTCCACTTT.